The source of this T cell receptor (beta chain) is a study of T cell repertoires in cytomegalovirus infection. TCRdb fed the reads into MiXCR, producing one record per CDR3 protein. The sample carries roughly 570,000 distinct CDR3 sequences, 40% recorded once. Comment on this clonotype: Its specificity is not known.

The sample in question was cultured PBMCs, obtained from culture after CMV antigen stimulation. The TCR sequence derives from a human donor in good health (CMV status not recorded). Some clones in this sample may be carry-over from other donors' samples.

CDR3 region: CASSPGQGDTDTQYF. The CDR3 DNA sequence: TGTGCCAGCAGCCCAGGACAGGGTGACACAGATACGCAGTATTTT. V usage is TRBV7-4 and J usage is TRBJ2-3; 8 positions agree with TRBD1. Germline values: CDR1 SGHVT, CDR2 SQSDAQ. V shed 5 bases, J shed 2 bases, and the junction held 6 bases outside the gene matches. This CDR3 contains 15 residues. The full variable domain, its missing parts supplied by reference TRBV7-4 and TRBJ2-3, is GAGVSQSPRYKVAKRGRDVALRCDSISGHVTLYWYRQTLGQGSEVLTYSQSDAQRDKSGRPSGRFSAERPERSVSTLKIQRTEQGDSAVYLCASSPGQGDTDTQYFGPGTRLTVL.